This T cell receptor beta chain was found in a study of T-cell memory formation after mild COVID-19. General study points: From day 15 to 85, contracting clones were balanced between CD4 and CD8, whereas later expanders leaned toward CD4+. Pre-infection memory showed some responding clones, and this suggested that cross-reactive memory joined.

This CDR3 comprises 15 residues. Trimming pared 5 bases from V and 0 bases from J, leaving 11 bases between. The germline CDR1 and CDR2 sequences are SEHNR and FQNEAQ (reference sequence). Points on this clonotype: Its antigen is as yet unknown.

Amplification by 5'RACE using constant-segment primers produced TCR alpha and TCR beta cDNA libraries that carried sample barcodes and UMIs. Each CDR3 protein is one row after TCRdb ran MiXCR on the 5' RACE reads. The sample records approximately 150,000 distinct CDR3 sequences, roughly 14% being singletons. This TCR came from an adult woman who had mild COVID-19 (a few samples of this study predate the infection). Cell type and time point are not known. Sequencing input: PBMCs or a T cell subset sorted from them (not recorded which). The chain recombines TRBV7-9 with TRBJ1-5, with D perhaps TRBD1 (5 bases). Written as DNA, the CDR3 is TGTGCCAGCAGCGCGGGACCCGGTAGCAATCAGCCCCAGCATTTT. Residues: CASSAGPGSNQPQHF.